Listed below are T cell receptor beta chains from one sample, sequenced in a study of T cell responses to AZD1222 COVID-19 vaccine. Clones were read by immunoSEQ multiplex PCR, and TCRdb kept only the in-frame ones, dropping some. The data show tens of thousands of clones, more than 90% seen once. Sequencing was performed on peripheral blood, taken on day 0 of AZD1222 vaccination. The receptor set was obtained from an adult in good health. Each CDR3 is given with its conserved first and last residue. Fields, in order: V gene, D gene, J gene, CDR3 DNA, CDR3 protein. D genes are given only for firm matches.

V: TRBV24-1; D: .; J: TRBJ1-2; DNA: TGTGCCAGCAGGGGTCCATTAGCTAACTATGGCTACACCTTC; CDR3: CASRGPLANYGYTF
V: TRBV3-1/TRBV3-2; D: .; J: TRBJ2-1; DNA: TGTGCCAGCAGCCAAGATCGGGGGCCGCAGTTCTTC; CDR3: CASSQDRGPQFF
V: TRBV7-2; D: .; J: TRBJ2-7; DNA: TGTGCCAGCAGCTTAACGAGCGGGCCCAACTACGAGCAGTACTTC; CDR3: CASSLTSGPNYEQYF
V: TRBV2; D: .; J: TRBJ1-5; DNA: TGTGCCAGCAACTCAGGGGTATACGGGCAGCCCCAGCATTTT; CDR3: CASNSGVYGQPQHF
V: TRBV7-6; D: .; J: TRBJ2-7; DNA: TGTGCCAGCAGCCCCGACATCGGCAGGGTCGACGAGCAGTACTTC; CDR3: CASSPDIGRVDEQYF
V: TRBV28; D: TRBD1; J: TRBJ1-6; DNA: TGTGCCAGCAGCAACGACAGGGGTCGGGGATCACCCCTCCACTTT; CDR3: CASSNDRGRGSPLHF
V: TRBV10-3; D: .; J: TRBJ1-2; DNA: TGTGCCATCAGTGAGTGGGGTAACTATGGCTACACCTTC; CDR3: CAISEWGNYGYTF
V: TRBV5-4; D: TRBD2; J: TRBJ2-1; DNA: TGTGCCAGCAGACCCCGACTAGCGGAGAGCTCCTACAATGAGCAGTTCTTC; CDR3: CASRPRLAESSYNEQFF
V: TRBV27; D: .; J: TRBJ1-2; DNA: TGTGCCAGCAGTTATACCCTGTTGGATGGCTACACCTTC; CDR3: CASSYTLLDGYTF
V: TRBV7-3; D: TRBD1; J: TRBJ2-7; DNA: TGTGCCAGCAGCTCGGGACAGGGAGGCGACGAGCAGTACTTC; CDR3: CASSSGQGGDEQYF
V: TRBV19; D: .; J: TRBJ1-1; DNA: TGTGCCAGTAAGTTGGGTCACACTGAAGCTTTCTTT; CDR3: CASKLGHTEAFF
V: TRBV7-9; D: TRBD2; J: TRBJ2-1; DNA: TGTGCCAGCAGCGCTACCCCTCGACTAGCGGGAGCCAATGAGCAGTTCTTC; CDR3: CASSATPRLAGANEQFF
V: TRBV29-1; D: TRBD1; J: TRBJ1-6; DNA: TGCAGCGTCGCCGGGACAGAGGGTTCACCCCTCCACTTT; CDR3: CSVAGTEGSPLHF
V: TRBV11-2; D: .; J: TRBJ1-3; DNA: TGTGCCAGCAGGCCTGACGGCAACTCTGGAAACACCATATATTTT; CDR3: CASRPDGNSGNTIYF
V: TRBV30; D: .; J: TRBJ1-3; DNA: TGTGCCTGGAGTGTAGTATTGGGGACGGAGAGCTCTGGAAACACCATATATTTT; CDR3: CAWSVVLGTESSGNTIYF
V: TRBV5-1; D: TRBD1; J: TRBJ2-3; DNA: TGCGCCAGCAGGGGGACAGGGCGAAAAGATACGCAGTATTTT; CDR3: CASRGTGRKDTQYF
V: TRBV21-1; D: .; J: TRBJ2-3; DNA: TGTGCCAGCAGCAAGACTAGCACAGATACGCAGTATTTT; CDR3: CASSKTSTDTQYF
V: TRBV4-1; D: TRBD1; J: TRBJ1-5; DNA: TGCGCCAGCAGCCAATCCCAGGGGGCCTATCAGCCCCAGCATTTT; CDR3: CASSQSQGAYQPQHF
V: TRBV9; D: TRBD2; J: TRBJ2-2; DNA: TGTGCCAGCAGTTTAGCGGGATTCACCGGGGAGCTGTTTTTT; CDR3: CASSLAGFTGELFF
V: TRBV27; D: .; J: TRBJ2-3; DNA: TGTGCCAGCAGTTCCCTGGGGGAATGGGATACGCAGTATTTT; CDR3: CASSSLGEWDTQYF
V: TRBV28; D: .; J: TRBJ1-3; DNA: TGTGCCAGCAGTTCTCCTCAGTCGGGAAACACCATATATTTT; CDR3: CASSSPQSGNTIYF
V: TRBV7-9; D: .; J: TRBJ1-2; DNA: TGTGCCAGCAGCTCTGAGGGTTGGGGCTACACCTTC; CDR3: CASSSEGWGYTF
V: TRBV3-1/TRBV3-2; D: .; J: TRBJ1-4; DNA: TGTGCCAGCAGCCATACCTCAGGAGGCAGGGGTAGTGAAAAACTGTTTTTT; CDR3: CASSHTSGGRGSEKLFF
V: TRBV24-1; D: .; J: TRBJ2-5; DNA: TGTGCCACGGGGGGAGGCCAAGAGACCCAGTACTTC; CDR3: CATGGGQETQYF
V: TRBV11-2; D: .; J: TRBJ2-1; DNA: TGTGCCAGCAGCTTAGGTCGCAGGGACAATGAGCAGTTCTTC; CDR3: CASSLGRRDNEQFF
V: TRBV12-3/TRBV12-4; D: TRBD1; J: TRBJ1-2; DNA: TGTGCCAGCAGTCGACAGGGATTGGGTGGCTACACCTTC; CDR3: CASSRQGLGGYTF